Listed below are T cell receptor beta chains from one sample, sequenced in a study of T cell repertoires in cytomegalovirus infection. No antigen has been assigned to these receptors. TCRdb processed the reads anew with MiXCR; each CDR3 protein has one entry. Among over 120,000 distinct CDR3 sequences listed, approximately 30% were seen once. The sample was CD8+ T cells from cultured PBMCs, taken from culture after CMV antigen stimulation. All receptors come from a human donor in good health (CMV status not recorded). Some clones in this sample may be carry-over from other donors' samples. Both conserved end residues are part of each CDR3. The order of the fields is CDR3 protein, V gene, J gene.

cdr3_aa: CASSQDGWFGEARSGNEQFF; v_call: TRBV3-1; j_call: TRBJ2-1
cdr3_aa: CASSGARPGGASEQIAYEQYF; v_call: TRBV7-9; j_call: TRBJ2-7
cdr3_aa: CASSGIGGPNEQYF; v_call: TRBV7-6; j_call: TRBJ2-7
cdr3_aa: CASSFAGLDRGMDEQFF; v_call: TRBV6-8; j_call: TRBJ2-1
cdr3_aa: CASSHQGAGTEAFF; v_call: TRBV27; j_call: TRBJ1-1
cdr3_aa: CASSQDAGGIYEQYF; v_call: TRBV4-1; j_call: TRBJ2-7
cdr3_aa: CASSPHRVDF; v_call: TRBV9; j_call: TRBJ2-3
cdr3_aa: CASSFRTGGNEQFF; v_call: TRBV7-8; j_call: TRBJ2-1
cdr3_aa: CSARETGVDDQPQHF; v_call: TRBV20-1; j_call: TRBJ1-5
cdr3_aa: CASSAGAMGSFYYEQYF; v_call: TRBV7-8; j_call: TRBJ2-7
cdr3_aa: CASSLVELPQGYTF; v_call: TRBV7-9; j_call: TRBJ1-2
cdr3_aa: CASSLNWGLRNQPQHF; v_call: TRBV27; j_call: TRBJ1-5
cdr3_aa: CASGGSGANVLTF; v_call: TRBV9; j_call: TRBJ2-6
cdr3_aa: CASSFWTSGVLETQYF; v_call: TRBV7-8; j_call: TRBJ2-5
cdr3_aa: CASSLLGGVYEQYF; v_call: TRBV11-2; j_call: TRBJ2-7
cdr3_aa: CASSLRGQGSGANVLTF; v_call: TRBV7-8; j_call: TRBJ2-6
cdr3_aa: CASSQEPPTGAAGNTIYF; v_call: TRBV4-1; j_call: TRBJ1-3
cdr3_aa: CASSSQYNEQFF; v_call: TRBV12-3/TRBV12-4; j_call: TRBJ2-1